This T cell receptor beta chain emerged from a study of circulating CD8 cells and anti-PD-1 response in melanoma (dated by TCRdb to the early 2020s). For the study in its entirety: Patients received nivolumab intravenously at 3 mg/kg every 2 weeks. Responders were defined as patients showing complete or partial responses, and non-responders as patients showing stable or progressive disease (RECIST v1.1). Of the 13 patients in the melanoma cohort, anti-PD-1 was received as first-line therapy by seven patients, and prior targeted therapy or immunotherapy had been received by six patients. The TCR repertoire analysis included some 11 melanoma patients, of whom 7 were non-responders and 4 were responders. PD-1 on on-treatment samples was detected using a biotinylated anti-human IgG4 antibody. Study-wide findings and limitations: Between subsets, repertoires were largely private, with fewer than 7.5% of TRB clonotypes shared at M1, and the highest sharing was seen between DPOS and TIGIT. Since no tumor material could be accessed, the researchers instead assessed tumor reactivity using peptide assays on expanded sorted subsets. The published TCR repertoire comparisons relied only on baseline and M1 samples from a small cohort that had few responders. Both treatment-naive and previously treated patients were included in the cohort, and this mixing was noted by the authors as something that could influence results. Diversity was greatest in the DNEG repertoire, PD-1 and DPOS had similar and higher clonality, and TIGIT repertoires had the lowest diversity. Because of limited material, replicates were generally not included when the experiments were performed.

The sequencer listed for this sample is NextSeq 500. The QIAseq Immune Repertoire RNA Library Kit, Human TCR Panel was used to prepare TCR libraries from roughly 16 ng of total RNA. The TCR libraries were sequenced on an Illumina NextSeq using a Mid Output V2 kit and asymmetric 261x41 paired-end reads. Every TCR library was diluted down to roughly 4 nM, then pooled, denatured and loaded at 0.95 to 1 pM. The authors' pipeline ran thus. TCR FASTQ files were processed in the QIAGEN GeneGlobe Data Analysis Center, and downstream analysis was performed in R 3.5.2. Clonality was computed as one minus Shannon entropy normalized by the log of the number of unique productive sequences. TRA or TRB clonotypes differing in abundance between baseline and M1 were identified within each subset by Fisher exact tests at 5% FDR. Differentially abundant clonotypes were categorized as emerging, expanding, contracting or non-expanding/contracting. Morisita's overlap index was used to measure repertoire overlap between patients. TCRdb passed the public sequencing reads through fastp at Q25 and MiXCR, retaining productive beta sequences. Each entry is one CDR3 protein sequence, shown with its most common DNA and genes. It is TCRdb's table, rather than the study itself, that gives the V and J calls and clone size. This sample comprises 300 to 400 distinct CDR3 sequences, 9.5% to 15% of them detected only once. Roughly 46% of the sample is taken by the ten largest.

CDR1 and CDR2 are drawn from the germline V gene: SGHTA, FQGTGA. The CDR3 holds 18 amino acids from the cysteine to the phenylalanine. Left in the record is the CDR3 DNA by itself, 54 bases read in frame from the first base. The V end gives up 5 bases and the J end 4 bases, leaving 15 bases in the junction not matched to a gene. Four subsets defined by PD-1 and/or TIGIT were sorted from live CD3+CD8+TCRalphabeta+ cells on a BD FACSAria II cell sorter. To characterize relevance to anti-PD-1 therapy response, circulating CD8 T cells were sorted into four subsets based on PD-1 and TIGIT expression. For every sorted CD8 T-cell subset, sequencing covered both the TCR alpha and the TCR beta chains. Peripheral blood was collected at three points: before the first anti-PD-1 injection, after two injections and after four injections. Ficoll gradient centrifugation was used to isolate PBMCs right away. Until use, PBMCs were stored frozen in liquid nitrogen in RPMI containing approximately 20% FCS and around 10% DMSO. After thawing, PBMCs were stained with a viability dye plus antibodies against CD3, CD8alpha, TCRalphabeta, PD-1 and TIGIT. Total RNA was extracted with the RNeasy Kit, and every sample reached a RIN above 7.

This clonotype was found a few times. The target of this receptor is not known. No base-level quality is on record; no much larger clone is a single base apart. Recombination linked TRBV7-3 to TRBJ2-3, and TRBD2 aligns with 10 junction nucleotides. This receptor was taken from a human donor with melanoma. The donor label of this sample is uncertain. Some clones in this sample may be carry-over from other donors' samples. Here the sequenced sample was CD8+ T cells from PBMCs, taken at baseline or after one month of anti-PD-1 therapy (not recorded which). The CDR3 protein: CASSHPISGGAESDTQYF. The DNA sequence reads TGTGCCAGCAGCCATCCCATCAGCGGGGGGGCCGAATCAGATACGCAGTATTTT.